The 30 T cell receptor beta chains below all came from one sample that was sequenced in a study of shared clonotypes between healthy human individuals. TCRdb keeps only in-frame clones here, not all; method: immunoSEQ multiplex PCR. The table lists approximately 1,000,000 clones, 60% to 85% of them singletons. Sample: memory CD4+ T cells from PBMCs. Subset specified: CD45RA-negative fraction. The receptors were sampled from a man aged 18 to 29 in good health. Some clones in this sample may be carry-over from other donors' samples.

This clone has ten or more counts. The chain joins TRBV5-1 to TRBJ1-5; 12 bases line up with TRBD1. The CDR3 consists of 15 residues. The germline V gene encodes CDR1 SGHRS and CDR2 YFSETQ. J gave up 8 bases and V 4 bases, and 7 bases lay outside the gene matches. The CDR3 DNA reads TGCGCCAGCAGCCAGGGACAGGGGGCCGGGGAGCCCCAGCATTTT. This gives the protein CASSQGQGAGEPQHF.

This clone appeared a few times. V is TRBV6-5 and J is TRBJ2-7; 7 bases are shared with TRBD1. The V gene end was trimmed by 6 bases and the J gene end by 2 bases; junction bases not matched to a gene: 7. The CDR3 consists of 14 residues. Germline assignment: CDR1 MNHEY and CDR2 SVGAGI. Here the CDR3 reads CASSFTTGTYEQYF. Here the CDR3 DNA reads TGTGCCAGCAGCTTCACGACAGGGACCTACGAGCAGTACTTC.

The chain couples TRBV29-1 to TRBJ1-5, with unresolved D. This CDR3 has 12 amino acids. Per germline, CDR1 SQVTM and CDR2 ANQGSEA. Trimming took 4 bases from V and 9 from J, leaving 13 bases between them. The CDR3 here is CSVGGGVGPQHF. CDR3 DNA: TGCAGCGTTGGCGGCGGGGTAGGGCCCCAGCATTTT.

The chain joins TRBV7-8 to TRBJ2-5; D gene uncertain. The germline CDR1 and CDR2 sequences are SGHVS and FQNEAQ. Trimming took 2 bases from V and 7 from J, leaving 11 bases between them. The CDR3 spans 13 residues. The CDR3 DNA reads as TGTGCCAGCAGCTTATCAGCCAGGCGGACCCAGTACTTC. Amino acid sequence: CASSLSARRTQYF.

The chain recombines TRBV7-2 with TRBJ2-7; 8 nucleotides match TRBD1. V trimming: 5 bases; J trimming: 6 bases; junction bases outside the gene matches: 9. The CDR3 covers 14 residues. CDR1 and CDR2 from the germline V gene are SGHTA and FQGNSA. The CDR3 loop reads CASSVDRGSIEQYF. Here the CDR3 DNA reads TGTGCCAGCAGCGTCGACAGGGGCAGCATCGAGCAGTACTTC. Variable domain in full (rest from reference TRBV7-2 and TRBJ2-7): GAGVSQSPSNKVTEKGKDVELRCDPISGHTALYWYRQSLGQGLEFLIYFQGNSAPDKSGLPSDRFSAERTGGSVSTLTIQRTQQEDSAVYLCASSVDRGSIEQYFGPGTRLTVT.

This rearrangement joins TRBV11-3 to TRBJ2-5, with TRBD2 matching 10 bases. Trimming took 0 bases from V and 5 from J; bases not matched to a gene: 9. Germline V gene lookup returns CDR1 SGHNT and CDR2 YENEEA. The CDR3 runs to 17 residues. CDR3 loop: CASSLDNELAGEETQYF. CDR3 DNA sequence: TGTGCCAGCAGCTTAGACAACGAGCTAGCGGGAGAGGAGACCCAGTACTTC.

A remark on this clone: A far bigger clonotype differs at one base, so this is likely a read error. This specimen includes other DNA sequences encoding the same CDR3. The chain couples TRBV15 to TRBJ2-7; 7 bases map to TRBD2. Germline CDR1 and CDR2: LNHNV and YYDKDF (reference sequence). The CDR3 extends over 20 amino acids. Germline trimming cut 0 bases from V and 4 bases from J; bases unmatched to any gene: 21. The CDR3 DNA follows: TGTGCCACCAGCAGAGACAGGGATTGGGGAGCGGGACCCCATCGGTACGAGCAGTACTTC. Amino acid sequence: CATSRDRDWGAGPHRYEQYF.

This chain uses TRBV19 with TRBJ2-1, with TRBD1 matching 8 bases. The CDR3 runs to 16 residues. The germline V gene encodes CDR1 LNHDA and CDR2 SQIVND (reference sequence). The ends lost 6 bases at V and 6 bases at J; junction bases unmatched: 13. This chain's CDR3 is CASSEGWDRSLNEQFF. DNA for the CDR3: TGTGCCAGTAGCGAGGGGTGGGACAGGAGCCTCAATGAGCAGTTCTTC.

The chain couples TRBV6-1 to TRBJ2-3; D is possibly TRBD1 (6 bases). Germline CDR1 MNHNS, CDR2 SASEGT. This CDR3 has 15 residues. V lost 5 bases and J 6 bases, leaving 18 bases between the germline ends. CDR3 residues: CASSRRGQQGDTQYF. CDR3 in DNA: TGTGCCAGCAGTAGACGGGGCCAGCAGGGGGATACGCAGTATTTT.

V usage is TRBV2 and J usage is TRBJ2-7; 12 positions match TRBD1. This CDR3 is 15 amino acids long. Germline CDR1 SNHLY, CDR2 FYNNEI. The trim removed 5 bases at V and 6 bases at J, leaving 8 bases unmatched. CDR3 DNA: TGTGCCAGCAGTAGGGAGGGACAGGGGGCGTCCGAGCAGTACTTC. Translating it yields CASSREGQGASEQYF.

The rearrangement uses TRBV14 and TRBJ2-1; TRBD2 might be the D (6 bases). There are 17 residues in the CDR3. Trimming shortened V by 0 bases and J by 5 bases, and 17 bases separated the two germline ends. Germline-derived CDR1 and CDR2 are SGHDN and FVKESK. This chain's CDR3 is CASSQDRGFGRDNEQFF. As DNA, the CDR3 is TGTGCCAGCAGCCAAGATCGGGGGTTTGGTCGCGACAATGAGCAGTTCTTC.

Notes on this clone: This clone may be a read error of a much larger clone one base away. This chain joins TRBV5-5 and TRBJ2-7; D remains ambiguous. CDR1 SGHKS and CDR2 YYEKEE come from the germline V gene (reference sequence). V lost 5 bases, J lost 3 bases, and 6 bases lay in between. CDR3 length: 11 amino acids. This chain's CDR3 is CASSSDYEQYF. In nucleotides, the CDR3 is TGTGCCAGCAGTTCAGACTACGAGCAGTACTTC.

In DNA, the CDR3 is TGCGCCAGCAGTGAGAGGCGATCGAACACCGGGGAGCTGTTTTTT. Its translation is CASSERRSNTGELFF. The V and J genes are TRBV10-1 and TRBJ2-2; D is unclear. The CDR3 length is 15 residues. Per the germline V gene, CDR1 is WNHNN and CDR2 is SYGVQD (reference sequence). Trimming took 2 bases from V and 0 from J, leaving 7 bases between them.

The chain employs TRBV19 and TRBJ2-2, with TRBD1 matching over 7 bases. This CDR3 has 20 residues. With 7 bases clipped from V and 5 bases from J, the junction kept 25 bases outside the gene matches. Germline CDR1 reads LNHDA; CDR2 reads SQIVND (reference sequence). The CDR3 reads CASTTPVGTAPQGKTGELFF. The CDR3 nucleotides are TGTGCCAGTACCACCCCCGTTGGGACAGCACCGCAAGGGAAAACCGGGGAGCTGTTTTTT. Drawing the rest from reference TRBV19 and TRBJ2-2, the complete variable domain is DGGITQSPKYLFRKEGQNVTLSCEQNLNHDAMYWYRQDPGQGLRLIYYSQIVNDFQKGDIAEGYSVSREKKESFPLTVTSAQKNPTAFYLCASTTPVGTAPQGKTGELFFGEGSRLTVL.

The sample holds one count of this clone. The chain has TRBV5-1 and TRBJ2-2, with 8 nucleotides matching TRBD2. Germline V gene lookup returns CDR1 SGHRS and CDR2 YFSETQ. Unmatched junction bases numbered 15, after V lost 4 bases and J lost 4 bases. The CDR3 totals 18 residues. The CDR3 sequence is CASSIEGQRLASTGELFF. CDR3 coding DNA: TGCGCCAGCAGCATCGAGGGGCAGAGACTAGCGAGCACCGGGGAGCTGTTTTTT.

The chain employs TRBV15 and TRBJ2-2, with 11 bases matching TRBD2. Unmatched junction bases numbered 26, after V lost 7 bases and J lost 4 bases. CDR3 length: 22 residues. CDR1 and CDR2 from the germline V gene are LNHNV and YYDKDF (reference sequence). As DNA, the CDR3 is TGTGCCACCACCCTCGGCCCCATTCTACTAGCGGGAGAGAGGTGGGCCACCGGGGAGCTGTTTTTT. Protein sequence: CATTLGPILLAGERWATGELFF.

The chain combines TRBV10-3 with TRBJ2-1; 9 bases fit TRBD1. With 10 bases clipped from V and 2 bases from J, the junction kept 9 bases outside the gene matches. This CDR3 spans 15 amino acids. CDR1 is ENHRY and CDR2 is SYGVKD in the germline V gene. The CDR3 DNA sequence: TGTGCCAACTCACAGGGGGCGAACACCTACAATGAGCAGTTCTTC. Protein sequence: CANSQGANTYNEQFF.

This sequence joins TRBV5-3 and TRBJ1-5; D uncertain. TRBV5-3 is given ORF status, its function remaining uncertain. The CDR3 totals 11 residues. V shed 2 bases and J shed 11 bases, with 8 bases lying between them. The CDR3 DNA reads as TGTGCCAGAAGCTTCCCGTGGGCCCAGCATTTT. Protein sequence: CARSFPWAQHF.

The chain links TRBV7-9 to TRBJ2-7; D may be TRBD2 (5 bases). The germline V gene encodes CDR1 SEHNR and CDR2 FQNEAQ (reference sequence). Trimming left V 4 bases short and J 0 bases short, with 16 bases between. The CDR3 contains 16 residues. CDR3 in amino acids: CASSSRGAADSYEQYF. CDR3 DNA: TGTGCCAGCAGCTCCCGGGGAGCGGCTGACTCCTACGAGCAGTACTTC.

This rearrangement joins TRBV19 to TRBJ1-2, with D hard to call. This CDR3 spans 11 amino acids. The V and J ends lost 3 bases and 6 bases respectively, with 5 bases between them. CDR1 and CDR2 from the germline V gene are LNHDA and SQIVND (reference sequence). The CDR3 sequence: CASSIQDGYTF. In DNA, the CDR3 is TGTGCCAGTAGTATTCAGGATGGCTACACCTTC.

The chain couples TRBV7-8 to TRBJ2-1; possibly TRBD1 for D (5 bases). Germline CDR1 is SGHVS and CDR2 is FQNEAQ. This CDR3 comprises 12 residues. V lost 0 bases and J 11 bases, leaving 8 bases between the germline ends. In DNA form, the CDR3 reads TGTGCCAGCAGCTTAGCGGACACTCAGCAGTTCTTC. Its translation is CASSLADTQQFF.

This CDR3 reads CASRGPGPIQYF. CDR3 nucleotide sequence: TGTGCCAGCAGAGGTCCGGGTCCCATTCAGTACTTC. The V gene is TRBV2, the J gene TRBJ2-4; no reliable D call. Germline-derived CDR1 and CDR2 are SNHLY and FYNNEI. The CDR3 length is 12 residues. Trimming took 6 bases from V and 9 from J, leaving 12 bases between them. Full variable domain (outside the CDR3, taken from reference TRBV2 and TRBJ2-4): EPEVTQTPSHQVTQMGQEVILRCVPISNHLYFYWYRQILGQKVEFLVSFYNNEISEKSEIFDDQFSVERPDGSNFTLKIRSTKLEDSAMYFCASRGPGPIQYFGAGTRLSVL.

This clone was seen once. The V gene is TRBV28, the J gene TRBJ2-5; 10 bases match TRBD2. CDR1 is MDHEN, CDR2 SYDVKM, per germline. The V and J ends lost 3 bases and 0 bases, in that order; junction bases with no gene match: 4. The CDR3 consists of 16 residues. The CDR3 nucleotides are TGTGCCAGCAGTTTCCAAGCGGGGGGGTACCAAGAGACCCAGTACTTC. Amino acid sequence: CASSFQAGGYQETQYF.

This rearrangement joins TRBV5-1 to TRBJ2-1; 7 bases map to TRBD2. The CDR3 is made up of 15 amino acids. V dropped 7 bases and J dropped 1; count of bases not matched to a gene: 8. Germline loops: CDR1 SGHRS, CDR2 YFSETQ. CDR3 loop: CASGMAGVSYNEQFF. The CDR3 nucleotides are TGCGCCAGCGGAATGGCGGGAGTATCCTACAATGAGCAGTTCTTC.

This clone appeared a few times. V usage is TRBV4-1 and J usage is TRBJ2-7; D is unresolved. The CDR3 runs 15 residues. Germline V lookup: CDR1 MGHRA, CDR2 YSYEKL. V lost 1 base, J lost 3 bases, and 13 bases lay in between. CDR3 sequence: CASSQAPSRNYEQYF. DNA of the CDR3: TGCGCCAGCAGCCAAGCACCAAGTCGCAACTACGAGCAGTACTTC.

This sequence joins TRBV7-6 and TRBJ2-1; 10 bases map to TRBD2. Germline V gene lookup returns CDR1 SGHVS and CDR2 FNYEAQ. J was trimmed by 2 bases and V by 8 bases; bases with no gene match: 0. The CDR3 loop spans 13 amino acids. CDR3 loop: CASGTSAYNEQFF. DNA for the CDR3: TGTGCCAGCGGGACTAGCGCCTACAATGAGCAGTTCTTC.

The rearrangement uses TRBV5-4 and TRBJ1-2, with D possibly matching TRBD1 (6 bases). V shed 4 bases and J shed 4 bases, with 17 bases lying between them. CDR3 length: 15 amino acids. Germline CDR1 reads SGHNT; CDR2 reads YYREEE (reference sequence). CDR3 amino acids: CASSPKGEGVYGYTF. In DNA form, the CDR3 reads TGTGCCAGCAGCCCCAAGGGGGAAGGTGTCTATGGCTACACCTTC.

This clone was counted between two and nine times. V gene TRBV27 combines with J gene TRBJ2-5, with D unresolved. CDR1 and CDR2 (germline): MNHEY, SMNVEV (reference sequence). Between the trimmed V and J ends, which lost 5 bases and 1 base, there was a span of 8 bases. The length of the CDR3 is 13 residues. The CDR3 protein is CASSRNSQETQYF. CDR3 DNA: TGTGCCAGCAGTCGCAATTCCCAAGAGACCCAGTACTTC.

This chain connects TRBV6-1 to TRBJ1-2, with D unclear. Germline values: CDR1 MNHNS, CDR2 SASEGT. Trimming removed 0 bases from V and 4 bases from J, with 6 bases in between. This CDR3 is built from 13 residues. The CDR3 DNA follows: TGTGCCAGCAGTGAAGCGGTTAGCTATGGCTACACCTTC. Its translation: CASSEAVSYGYTF.

The chain links TRBV11-1 to TRBJ2-5; TRBD1 agrees at 9 bases. The CDR3 loop spans 16 amino acids. The V gene's germline CDR1 is SGHAT and CDR2 FQDESV (reference sequence). After removal of 3 bases from V and 7 bases from J, the junction contained 12 bases not matched to a gene. The CDR3, as DNA: TGTGCCAGCAGCTTTCCCACAGGGGGCAAGTTTGGGACCCAGTACTTC. Its translation: CASSFPTGGKFGTQYF.